This T cell receptor beta chain was profiled in a study of cytomegalovirus exposure and HLA in healthy donors. To note about this clone: Its antigen is currently unknown.

Findings and caveats of the study: Later on, an analysis tied around 17,000 TCR beta sequences to HLA alleles at 0.05 false discovery rate. Sequencing likely caused a cluster of highly shared sequence variants. Looking again later, the authors saw that most CMV-associated TCR beta chains seemed HLA-restricted.

Germline V lookup: CDR1 ENHRY, CDR2 SYGVKD. The CDR3 spans 13 residues. V was pared by 6 bases and J by 5 bases, with 11 bases between. The PCR contained 60 Vbeta and 13 Jbeta primers. Authors' processing steps: Approximately 83 million unique TCR beta chains, 9 million to 14 million shared, were counted in a later analysis. Sequenced by immunoSEQ multiplex PCR; TCRdb stores in-frame clones only, minus some. Clonal size and the V and J genes are those of that table, whereas D and trimming came from the DNA. This sample has about 130,000 clones, with roughly 85% found just once. The source is a woman aged 40-49 years in good health and CMV-seropositive. The chain is built from TRBV10-3 and TRBJ1-5; no definite D call. Sequenced: PBMCs. CDR3 sequence reads: CAIREVIDQPQHF. CDR3 nucleotide sequence: TGTGCCATCAGAGAGGTGATAGATCAGCCCCAGCATTTT.